A single T cell receptor beta chain is shown here with its context. In this sample, this clone turned up a few times. Its antigen remains unidentified. No base qualities exist here, and no much larger clone lies one base off it. The entry originates in a study of T cell responses to AZD1222 COVID-19 vaccine (dated by TCRdb to the early 2020s). Broadly, across the study: AZD1222 recipients whose second dose came at about 4 weeks and those whose second dose came at about 12 weeks were combined into one group, since spike-specific TCR depth and breadth did not differ between the two schedules. A total of approximately 240 trial participants underwent TCR sequencing, of whom about 200 received two doses of AZD1222 and approximately 25 received two doses of the MenACWY control vaccine. Trial participants were enrolled into age subgroups of 18-55, 56-69 and 70-plus years, which contained roughly 150, 30 and 60 TCR-sequenced participants, respectively. Study-wide findings and limitations: A significant rise in spike-specific TCR breadth and depth was observed after two AZD1222 doses relative to day 0 and relative to MenACWY recipients. Because no day 14 peak-response samples were available, the repertoires could be characterized only after the peak T cell response. The vaccine-associated CD4 TCRs covered the entire spike protein, and the dominant responses fell in regions 160-218 and 743-854. Epitopes outside the regions mutated in the B.1.351 and B.1.1.7 variants were reportedly recognized by nearly half of the unique spike-specific TCRs. The 56-69-year group was small, and its depth increase did not reach significance, likely because of low power. Only five to seven AZD1222 recipients were SARS-CoV-2 seropositive at baseline, limiting conclusions about previously exposed vaccinees. Most participants were white British and females outnumbered males, and the authors suggested that clonal diversity may have been underestimated.

The time point label, as the study defines it: baseline before first vaccination. Vaccinee samples were obtained from the UK trials COV001 and COV002, which included a single-blind randomized controlled phase 2/3 trial of AZD1222 (ChAdOx1 nCoV-19) in healthy adults. Trial participant PBMC samples were collected at day 0 and day 28 after the second dose for TCRbeta chain sequencing. The CDR3 regions of human TCRbeta chains were analyzed by immunosequencing. The original methods were these. TCRs in the repertoires were matched against a reference library of SARS-CoV-2-specific TCRs that had been generated with the MIRA antigen-specificity platform. Breadth meant the fraction of unique TCRs that were SARS-CoV-2-associated, whereas depth meant the fraction of total T cells that were SARS-CoV-2-associated. Using the MIRA data, each spike-specific TCR was assigned both to the spike region to which the TCR was reactive and to a CD4 or CD8 class. Log10-transformed breadth and depth values were compared by one-way ANOVA with Sidak's multiple comparisons tests. Entries here come from immuneACCESS through TCRdb and include only in-frame sequences with V and J called. Some clones fail to appear in such tables; in the studies checked, an unresolved V gene covers under half of the shortfall, and the cause of the remainder is unknown. The V and J calls and the clone size are those of that table, but D and trimming were determined from the DNA. A total of 90,000 to 95,000 clones appear in this sample, nearly 90% of them only once. The biggest ten clones account for roughly 19% of the sample.

From the cysteine up to the phenylalanine, the CDR3 has a length of 19 residues. Only the CDR3 region is kept as DNA, spanning 57 bases read in frame from base 1. At the junction V is shortened by 2 bases and J by 5 bases; bases outside the gene matches: 16. CDR1 and CDR2 were assigned from the germline V gene (reference sequence) as SEHNR and FQNEAQ. The sample here was peripheral blood, taken on day 0 of AZD1222 vaccination. The chain links TRBV7-9 with TRBJ2-1, with 9 bases aligning to TRBD1. The TCR sequence derives from an adult in good health. In nucleotides, the sequence is TGTGCCAGCAGCTTAAGGTTTCGGCCGGGACAGGGCTTTCACAATGAGCAGTTCTTC. The encoded protein is CASSLRFRPGQGFHNEQFF.